This is a list of T cell receptor beta chains from one sample in a study of CD8+ T cells in alopecia areata. Sequenced by immunoSEQ multiplex PCR; TCRdb stores in-frame clones only, minus some. The sample has around 140,000 clones, roughly nine tenths seen once. The sample here was CD8+ T cells sorted from blood, taken at week 4, from a patient treated with tofacitinib. The receptors stem from a human donor with alopecia areata. The CDR3 runs from the conserved cysteine through the conserved F or W. D genes are given only for firm matches. The size entry is marked missing in some rows and otherwise reads once, few, many or a size class.

size	V	D	J	DNA	CDR3
-	TRBV7-8	-	TRBJ1-2	TGTGCCAGCAGCTTAACCACAAACTATGGCTACACCTTC	CASSLTTNYGYTF
-	TRBV27	TRBD1	TRBJ2-7	TGTGCCGTGGGACAGGGTCTTAACGAGCAGTACTTC	CAVGQGLNEQYF
-	TRBV4-2	TRBD2	TRBJ2-7	TGTGCCAGCAGCCAAGATGCTGGACTAGCGGACGTTACCTACGAGCAGTACTTC	CASSQDAGLADVTYEQYF
-	TRBV19	-	TRBJ1-1	TGTGCCAGTACCATGGGGGGGGCCCTCGAAGCTTTCTTT	CASTMGGALEAFF
-	TRBV6-5	-	TRBJ2-3	TGTGCCAGCAGTTACTCTGAGACAGATACGCAGTATTTT	CASSYSETDTQYF
-	TRBV7-9	-	TRBJ1-1	TGTGCCAGCAGCTTACCCGGGAACCCTGAAGCTTTCTTT	CASSLPGNPEAFF
once	TRBV15	TRBD1	TRBJ2-4	TGTGCCACCAGCAACCGGGACAGGGGGCTTGTAGACAAAAACATTCAGTACTTC	CATSNRDRGLVDKNIQYF
-	TRBV29-1	-	TRBJ2-4	TGCAGCGTTGTGGAGGGGGCGGACATTCAGTACTTC	CSVVEGADIQYF
-	TRBV4-1	-	TRBJ2-7	TGCGCCAGCAGCCAAGAGTCGAGCTCCTACGAGCAGTACTTC	CASSQESSSYEQYF
-	TRBV6-1	TRBD1	TRBJ2-2	TGTGCCAGCAGCACAGGGGAGCGCACCGGGGAGCTGTTTTTT	CASSTGERTGELFF
-	TRBV10-1	TRBD1	TRBJ1-1	TGCGCCAGCAGCATGGACAGGGACGAAGCTTTCTTT	CASSMDRDEAFF
-	TRBV29-1	TRBD2	TRBJ2-2	TGCAGCTTCATGAGCGGGGGTCCCGAGCTGTTTTTT	CSFMSGGPELFF
-	TRBV7-9	-	TRBJ1-6	TGTGCCAGCAGCTTATGGGGGGAAGATTCACCCCTCCACTTT	CASSLWGEDSPLHF
-	TRBV4-1	TRBD1	TRBJ2-7	TGCGCCAGCAGCCGCGGACAGGGTGACTCCTACGAGCAGTACTTC	CASSRGQGDSYEQYF
-	TRBV30	-	TRBJ2-1	TGTGCCTGGAGCTGGGGGGCGATTTTCAATGAGCAGTTCTTC	CAWSWGAIFNEQFF
-	TRBV21-1	-	TRBJ1-1	TGTGCCAGCAGCACCTTCCCGGGACAGGGATGGCACACTGAAGCTTTCTTT	CASSTFPGQGWHTEAFF
-	TRBV19	-	TRBJ2-7	TGTGCCCCATCGACACTCAGGCAATCCTACGAGCAGTACTTC	CAPSTLRQSYEQYF
-	TRBV7-9	-	TRBJ1-4	TGTGCCAGCAGCGGTTGGACTCCAACTAATGAAAAACTGTTTTTT	CASSGWTPTNEKLFF
-	TRBV4-2	-	TRBJ2-7	TGTGCCAGCAGCCCAGGATCCGGGGCTTCCTACGAGCAGTACTTC	CASSPGSGASYEQYF
-	TRBV7-3	-	TRBJ1-1	TGTGCCAGCAGCTTCGGGTTCGCTGTGAACACTGAAGCTTTCTTT	CASSFGFAVNTEAFF
-	TRBV7-4	-	TRBJ1-5	TGTGCCAGCAGGGTTGTGGATAGTGGGTTCGGCAATCAGCCCCAGCATTTT	CASRVVDSGFGNQPQHF
-	TRBV10-3	-	TRBJ1-1	TGTGCCATCAGGGACAGCTCGGAGAACACTGAAGCTTTCTTT	CAIRDSSENTEAFF
-	TRBV30	-	TRBJ1-1	TGTGCCGGAGATACCGGGCCCTACACTGAAGCTTTCTTT	CAGDTGPYTEAFF
-	TRBV6-1	TRBD2	TRBJ2-2	TGTGCCAACGGACTAGCGGGGGCCGCCGGGGAGCTGTTTTTT	CANGLAGAAGELFF
-	TRBV15	TRBD1	TRBJ2-7	TGTGCCACCAGCGTAAGGGACAGAGCCTACGAGCAGTACTTC	CATSVRDRAYEQYF
-	TRBV6-5	TRBD1	TRBJ2-2	TGTGCCAGCAGTTACTCGACAGGGGTAACCGGGGAGCTGTTTTTT	CASSYSTGVTGELFF
-	TRBV7-9	TRBD1	TRBJ2-2	TGTGCCAGCAGCTCAAAAGAGATAGACCGGGACAGGGAGTCCGGGGAGCTGCTTTTT	CASSSKEIDRDRESGELLF
-	TRBV10-2	-	TRBJ2-7	TGCGCCAGCAGTGACCTCCAAGAGCAGTACTTC	CASSDLQEQYF
-	TRBV29-1	-	TRBJ2-6	TGCAGCGTTGAAGGAAGGAGGGGCAACGTCCTGACTTTC	CSVEGRRGNVLTF
-	TRBV15	TRBD2	TRBJ2-1	TGTGCCACCAGCAGAGTGCGGGAGTACTACAATGAGCAGTTCTTC	CATSRVREYYNEQFF
-	TRBV27	-	TRBJ2-7	TGTGCCAGCAGTTTACTCTCCAGTATAGGGTACGACGAGCAGTACTTC	CASSLLSSIGYDEQYF
-	TRBV29-1	TRBD1	TRBJ1-2	TGCAGCGTTGAACTGAGGGGAAGGACAGGGGGGCACTATGGCTACACCTTC	CSVELRGRTGGHYGYTF
-	TRBV4-1	TRBD1	TRBJ2-7	TGCGCCAGCAGCCCCAAAGCAGGGGGTACCTACGAGCAGTACTTC	CASSPKAGGTYEQYF
few	TRBV6-1	-	TRBJ2-7	TGTGCCAGCAGTGAGGACAAGGGGGGACCCTACGAGCAGTACTTC	CASSEDKGGPYEQYF
-	TRBV19	-	TRBJ2-2	TGTGCCAGTAGTATAGTCTCAGTGTCCGGGGAGCTGTTTTTT	CASSIVSVSGELFF
-	TRBV29-1	TRBD2	TRBJ2-7	TGCAGCGTCGTTGGGGGGGGCTCCTACGAGCAGTACTTC	CSVVGGGSYEQYF
-	TRBV4-1	TRBD2	TRBJ2-3	TGCGCCAGCAGCCAAGAAGCGGGGGGGAAACCAGATACGCAGTATTTT	CASSQEAGGKPDTQYF
-	TRBV27	-	TRBJ1-4	TGTGCCAGCACTAGGTACCCTAATGAAAAACTGTTTTTT	CASTRYPNEKLFF
-	TRBV6-6	-	TRBJ2-3	TGTGCCAGCAGTTCCCCCGGACAGTCAGATACGCAGTATTTT	CASSSPGQSDTQYF
once	TRBV7-9	-	TRBJ1-2	TGTGCCAGCAGTTCCCCGGGCCCTCACTATGGCTACACCTTC	CASSSPGPHYGYTF
-	TRBV21-1	-	TRBJ2-2	TGTGCCAGCAGCAAAACGGGGACAGCGAACACCGGGGAGCTGTTTTTT	CASSKTGTANTGELFF
once	TRBV9	-	TRBJ2-4	TGTGCCAGCAGCGTAGATGGGACGGGCAAAAACATTCAGTACTTC	CASSVDGTGKNIQYF
-	TRBV27	TRBD1	TRBJ2-3	TGTGCCAGCAGTTCCCGGACAGGACGCACAGATACGCAGTATTTT	CASSSRTGRTDTQYF